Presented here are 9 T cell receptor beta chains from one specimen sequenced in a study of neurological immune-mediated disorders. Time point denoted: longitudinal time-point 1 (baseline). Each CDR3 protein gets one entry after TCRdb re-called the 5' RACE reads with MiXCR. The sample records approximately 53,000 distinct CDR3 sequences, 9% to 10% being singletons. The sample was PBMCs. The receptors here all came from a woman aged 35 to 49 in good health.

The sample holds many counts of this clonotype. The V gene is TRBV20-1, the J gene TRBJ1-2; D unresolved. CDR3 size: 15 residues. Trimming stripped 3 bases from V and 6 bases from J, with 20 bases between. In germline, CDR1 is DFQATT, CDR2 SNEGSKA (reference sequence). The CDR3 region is CSARAPVAPGNGYTF. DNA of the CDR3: TGCAGTGCTAGGGCCCCTGTCGCTCCTGGGAATGGCTACACCTTC.

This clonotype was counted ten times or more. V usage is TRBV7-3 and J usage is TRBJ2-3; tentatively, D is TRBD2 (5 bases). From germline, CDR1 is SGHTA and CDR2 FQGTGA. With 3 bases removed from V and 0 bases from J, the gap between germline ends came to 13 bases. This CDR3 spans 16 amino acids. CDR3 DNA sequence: TGTGCCAGCAGCTTGGACGGGGTGGGAAGCACAGATACGCAGTATTTT. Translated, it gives CASSLDGVGSTDTQYF.

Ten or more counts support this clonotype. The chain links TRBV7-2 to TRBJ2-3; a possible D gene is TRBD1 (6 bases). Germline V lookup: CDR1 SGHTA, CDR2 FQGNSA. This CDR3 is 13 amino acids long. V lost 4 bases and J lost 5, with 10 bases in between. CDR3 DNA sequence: TGTGCCAGCAGCTCTGTAGGGGGAGATACGCAGTATTTT. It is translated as CASSSVGGDTQYF.

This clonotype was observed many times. The CDR3 coding sequence is TGTGCCAGCACCCCACTGGGGCCCATGGAAAAACTGTTTTTT. This encodes CASTPLGPMEKLFF. The rearrangement joins TRBV2 to TRBJ1-4; TRBD1 might be the D (5 bases). CDR1 is SNHLY, CDR2 FYNNEI, per germline. The ends were cut back, 7 bases at V and 8 bases at J, with 17 bases in the middle. This CDR3 is 14 amino acids long.

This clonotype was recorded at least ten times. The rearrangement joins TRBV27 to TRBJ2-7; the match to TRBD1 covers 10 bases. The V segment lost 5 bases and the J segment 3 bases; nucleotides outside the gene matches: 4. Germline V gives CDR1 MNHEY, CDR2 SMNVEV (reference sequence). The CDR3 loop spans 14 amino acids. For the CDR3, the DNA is TGTGCCAGCAGTCTGGGACAGGGGATCTACGAGCAGTACTTC. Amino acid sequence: CASSLGQGIYEQYF.

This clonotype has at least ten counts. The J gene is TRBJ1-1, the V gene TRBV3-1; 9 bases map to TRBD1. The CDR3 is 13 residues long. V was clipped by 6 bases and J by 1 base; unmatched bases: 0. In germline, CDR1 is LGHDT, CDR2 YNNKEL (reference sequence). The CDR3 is CASRDRGNTEAFF. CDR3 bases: TGTGCCAGCAGGGACAGGGGGAACACTGAAGCTTTCTTT.

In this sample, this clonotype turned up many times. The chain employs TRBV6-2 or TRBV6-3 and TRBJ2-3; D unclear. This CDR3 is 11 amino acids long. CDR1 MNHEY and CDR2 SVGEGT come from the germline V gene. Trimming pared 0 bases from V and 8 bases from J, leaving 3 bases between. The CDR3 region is CASSYSGTQYF. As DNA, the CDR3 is TGTGCCAGCAGTTACTCCGGTACGCAGTATTTT.

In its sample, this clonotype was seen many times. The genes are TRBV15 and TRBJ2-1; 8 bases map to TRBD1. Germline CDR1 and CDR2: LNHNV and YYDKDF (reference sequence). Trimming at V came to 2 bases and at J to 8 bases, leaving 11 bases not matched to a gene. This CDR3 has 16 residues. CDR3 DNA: TGTGCCACCAGCAGATCAATAGGACAGGGTCTTGATGAGCAGTTCTTC. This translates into CATSRSIGQGLDEQFF.

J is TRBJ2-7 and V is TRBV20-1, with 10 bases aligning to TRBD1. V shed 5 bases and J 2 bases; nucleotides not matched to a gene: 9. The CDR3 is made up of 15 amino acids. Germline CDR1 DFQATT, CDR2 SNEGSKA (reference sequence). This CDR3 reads CSAVRGDRGTYEQYF. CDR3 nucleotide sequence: TGCAGTGCTGTGCGGGGGGACAGGGGTACCTACGAGCAGTACTTC.